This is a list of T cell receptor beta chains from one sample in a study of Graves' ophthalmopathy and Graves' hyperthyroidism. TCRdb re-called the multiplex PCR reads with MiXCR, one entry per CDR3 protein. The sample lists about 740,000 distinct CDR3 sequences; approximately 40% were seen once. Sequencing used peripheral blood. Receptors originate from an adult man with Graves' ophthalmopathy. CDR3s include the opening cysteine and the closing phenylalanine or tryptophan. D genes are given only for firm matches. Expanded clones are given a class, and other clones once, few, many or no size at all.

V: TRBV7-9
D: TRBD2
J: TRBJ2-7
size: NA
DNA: TGCGCCAGCAGCCGGGTTGGGACTAGCTACTACGAGCAGTACTTC
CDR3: CASSRVGTSYYEQYF

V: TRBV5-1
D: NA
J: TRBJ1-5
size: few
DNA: TGTGCCAGCAGCTTACGCGTCTGGGGGGCAGGGAATCAGCCCCAGCATTTT
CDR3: CASSLRVWGAGNQPQHF

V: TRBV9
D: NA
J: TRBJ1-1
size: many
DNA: TGTGCCAGCAGCCCCACCGGGACGGCGAACACTGAAGCTTTCTTT
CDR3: CASSPTGTANTEAFF

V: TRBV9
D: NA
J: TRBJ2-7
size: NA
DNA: TGTGCCAGCAGCGTAGGCCGCGGGGCCTTATACGAGCAGTACTTC
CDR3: CASSVGRGALYEQYF

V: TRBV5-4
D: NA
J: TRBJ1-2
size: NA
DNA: TGTGCCAGCAGCTTGCCGGATAACTATGGCTACACCTTC
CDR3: CASSLPDNYGYTF

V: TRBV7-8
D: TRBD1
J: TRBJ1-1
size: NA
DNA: TGTGCCAGCAGCCAAGACCCCTCGGACAGGGACACTGAAGCTTTCTTT
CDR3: CASSQDPSDRDTEAFF

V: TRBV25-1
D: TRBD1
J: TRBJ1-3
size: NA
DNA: TGTGCCAGCAGTGATAGTGGACAGGGGAACACCATATATTTT
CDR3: CASSDSGQGNTIYF

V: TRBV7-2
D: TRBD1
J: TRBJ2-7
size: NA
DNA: TGTGCCAGCAGCCCCCGGGACAGGCCCCACGAGCAGTACTTC
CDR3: CASSPRDRPHEQYF

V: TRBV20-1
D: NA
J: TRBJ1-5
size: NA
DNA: TGCAGTGCTAGAGACTCGGACAGCAATCAGCCCCAGCATTTT
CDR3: CSARDSDSNQPQHF

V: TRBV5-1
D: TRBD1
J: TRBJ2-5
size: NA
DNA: TGCGCCAGCAGCTGGACAGGGGGCGAGGAGACCCAGTACTTC
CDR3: CASSWTGGEETQYF

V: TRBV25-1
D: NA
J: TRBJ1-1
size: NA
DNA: TGTGCCAGCAGTTATGGGGGGCACACTGAAGCTTTCTTT
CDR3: CASSYGGHTEAFF

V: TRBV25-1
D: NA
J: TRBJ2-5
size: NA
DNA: TGTGCCAGCAGCTCCGGACTCTCTCGTGGAGAGACCCAGTACTTC
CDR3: CASSSGLSRGETQYF

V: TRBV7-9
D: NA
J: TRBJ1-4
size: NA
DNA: TGTGCCAGCGGGTATGGCGGAGAAAAACTGTTTTTT
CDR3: CASGYGGEKLFF

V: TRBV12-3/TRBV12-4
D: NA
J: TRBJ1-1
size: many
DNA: TGTGCCAGCACCCTAACAGGGGAAGCTTTCTTT
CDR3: CASTLTGEAFF

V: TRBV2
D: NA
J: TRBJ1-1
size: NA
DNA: TGTGCCAGCAGCGACGGGGGGGGGACCACTGAAGCTTTCTTT
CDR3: CASSDGGGTTEAFF

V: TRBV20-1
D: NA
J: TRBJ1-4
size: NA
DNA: TGCAGTGCTAGAGATGAAAGGGAAGCTAATGAAAAACTGTTTTTT
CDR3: CSARDEREANEKLFF

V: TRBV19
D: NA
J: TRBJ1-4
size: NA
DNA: TGTGCCAGCCGGACCAGGGGACTTAATGAAAAACTGTTTTTT
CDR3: CASRTRGLNEKLFF

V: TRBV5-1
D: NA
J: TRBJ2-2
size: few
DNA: TGCGCCAGCGGCCAGGGTACGTCCGGGGAGCTGTTTTTT
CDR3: CASGQGTSGELFF

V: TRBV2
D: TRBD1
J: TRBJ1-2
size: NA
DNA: TGTGCCAGCCGCGAGGGACAGCCGAACTATGGCTACACCTTC
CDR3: CASREGQPNYGYTF

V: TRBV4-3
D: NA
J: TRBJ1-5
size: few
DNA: TGCGCCAGCAGCCAAGTATTCGGGACTCAGCCCCAGCATTTT
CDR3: CASSQVFGTQPQHF

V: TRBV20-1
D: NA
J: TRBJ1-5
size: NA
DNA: TGCAGTGCTAGAGACAGATACAATCAGCCCCAGCATTTT
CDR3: CSARDRYNQPQHF

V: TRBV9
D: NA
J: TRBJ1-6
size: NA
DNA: TGTGCCAGCAGCTCGGGGAGGGAGCATTCACCCCTCCACTTT
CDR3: CASSSGREHSPLHF

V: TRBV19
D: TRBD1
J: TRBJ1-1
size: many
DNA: TGTGCCAGCGGAACCCCACAGGGGACTTACACTGAAGCTTTCTTT
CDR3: CASGTPQGTYTEAFF

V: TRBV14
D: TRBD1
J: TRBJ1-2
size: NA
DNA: TGTGCCAGCAGTCTTAAGGGAGACAGGGCTTATTACTATGGCTACACCTTC
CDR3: CASSLKGDRAYYYGYTF

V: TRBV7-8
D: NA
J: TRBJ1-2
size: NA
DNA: TGTGCCAGCAGTTTCTCGGGTCCGCTGGGCTATGGCTACACCTTC
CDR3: CASSFSGPLGYGYTF

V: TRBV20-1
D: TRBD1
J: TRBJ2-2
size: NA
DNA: TGCAGTGCTGCGGACAGGGGGTACACCGGGGAGCTGTTTTTT
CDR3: CSAADRGYTGELFF

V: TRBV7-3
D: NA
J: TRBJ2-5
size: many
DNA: TGTGCCAGCAGCTTAACGGGGCGCGGGTACCAAGAGACCCAGTACTTC
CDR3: CASSLTGRGYQETQYF

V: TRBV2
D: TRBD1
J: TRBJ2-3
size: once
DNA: TGTGCCGGGTCCCGACAGGGAGATGCGCAGTATTTT
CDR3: CAGSRQGDAQYF

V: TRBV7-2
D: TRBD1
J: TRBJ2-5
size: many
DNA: TGTGCCAGCAGCTCGACTCCGGGACAGGGGTACGGAGAGACCCAGTACTTC
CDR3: CASSSTPGQGYGETQYF

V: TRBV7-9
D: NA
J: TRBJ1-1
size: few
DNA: TGTGCCAGCAGCATTAACCGATATGGGGGCACTGAAGCTTTCTTT
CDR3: CASSINRYGGTEAFF

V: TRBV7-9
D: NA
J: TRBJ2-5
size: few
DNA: TGTGCCAGCAGCCGAGAGGGAGTCGCAGAGACCCAGTACTTC
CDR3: CASSREGVAETQYF

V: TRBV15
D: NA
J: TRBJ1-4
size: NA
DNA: TGTGCCACCAGCAGAGAACCAGGGGATGTAGGAAAACTGTTTTTT
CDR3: CATSREPGDVGKLFF

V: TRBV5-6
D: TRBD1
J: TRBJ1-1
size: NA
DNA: TGTGCCAGCAGCTTCTCGGGACAGGGTTTCCTAGCTTTCTTT
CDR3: CASSFSGQGFLAFF

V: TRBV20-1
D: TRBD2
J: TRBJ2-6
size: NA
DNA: TGCAGTGCCCTGGGGACTAGCGGGGCCAACGTCCTGACTTTC
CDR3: CSALGTSGANVLTF

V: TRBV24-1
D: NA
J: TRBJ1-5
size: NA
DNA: TGTGCCAGCAGGACCCAAGGGCCCCAGCCCCAGCATTTT
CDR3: CASRTQGPQPQHF

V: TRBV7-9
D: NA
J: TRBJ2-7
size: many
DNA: TGTGCCAGCAGCTTGGACGGACCCTACGAGCAGTACTTC
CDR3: CASSLDGPYEQYF

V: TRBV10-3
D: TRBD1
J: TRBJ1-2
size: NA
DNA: TGTGCCATCAGTGCACTGACAGGGGGCTGGGGCTACACCTTC
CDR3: CAISALTGGWGYTF

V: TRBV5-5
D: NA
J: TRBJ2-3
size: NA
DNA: TGTGCCAGCAGCCCCGACAAGCCCACAGATACGCAGTATTTT
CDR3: CASSPDKPTDTQYF

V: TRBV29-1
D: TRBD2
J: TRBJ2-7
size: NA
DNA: TGCAGCCACGGCTTGCGGAGGGAGGGAGGGTACTACGAGCAGTACTTC
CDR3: CSHGLRREGGYYEQYF

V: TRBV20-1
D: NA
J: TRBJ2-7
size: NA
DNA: TGCAGTGCTATTCACAGGGGACTCTACGAGCAGTACTTC
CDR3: CSAIHRGLYEQYF